This T cell receptor beta chain was recovered during a study of T cell repertoires in cytomegalovirus infection. Whole-study context: The authors relied on CMV epitopes, both recently identified HLA-C-restricted and well-studied HLA-B-restricted. Both a matching HLA type and CMV infection were indicated by public TCR beta signatures.

In the case of this clonotype: Its antigen is not identified.

V dropped 5 bases and J dropped 5; count of bases not matched to a gene: 8. The CDR3 is 15 amino acids. TCRdb reprocessed the reads with MiXCR, giving one entry per CDR3 protein. The sample has 650,000 to 850,000 distinct CDR3 sequences, approximately 32% seen once. Whole-study findings and limits: It was HLA-C-restricted CMV-specific TCR beta clonotypes that dominated the response ex vivo. Identification of carriers of CMV plus the relevant HLA was achieved through cumulative public TCR beta family frequency.

This sequence was found in a human donor in good health (CMV status not recorded). Some clones in this sample may be carry-over from other donors' samples. The chain combines TRBV12-3 or TRBV12-4 with TRBJ2-1; 8 bases align to TRBD1. Sequences were derived from cultured CD8+ T cells from PBMCs, sampled from culture after CMV antigen stimulation. CDR3 nucleotide sequence: TGTGCCAGCAGTCGACAGGGGTTCGCTCACAATGAGCAGTTCTTC. It is translated as CASSRQGFAHNEQFF.